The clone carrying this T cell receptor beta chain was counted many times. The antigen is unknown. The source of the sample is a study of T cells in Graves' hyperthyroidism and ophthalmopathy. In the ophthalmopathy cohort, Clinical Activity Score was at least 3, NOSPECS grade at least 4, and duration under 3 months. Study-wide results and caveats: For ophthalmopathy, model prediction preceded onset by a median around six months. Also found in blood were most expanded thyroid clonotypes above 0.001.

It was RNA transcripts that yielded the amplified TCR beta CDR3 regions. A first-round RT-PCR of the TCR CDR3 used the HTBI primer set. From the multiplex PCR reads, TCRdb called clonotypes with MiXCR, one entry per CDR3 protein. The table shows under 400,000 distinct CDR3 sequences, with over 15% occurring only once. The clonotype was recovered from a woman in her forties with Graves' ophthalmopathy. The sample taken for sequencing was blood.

CDR3 DNA sequence: TGTGCCAGCTCACCCTTAGACGGGACAGCTTTTGACACTGAAGCTTTCTTT. It yields the protein CASSPLDGTAFDTEAFF. V is TRBV18 and J is TRBJ1-1, with 7 positions matching TRBD1. The CDR3 contains 17 residues. Germline CDR1 is KGHSH and CDR2 is LQKENI. V gave up 3 bases and J gave up 3 bases; unmatched junction bases: 13. Using reference TRBV18 and TRBJ1-1 for the parts outside the CDR3, the full variable domain is NAGVMQNPRHLVRRRGQEARLRCSPMKGHSHVYWYRQLPEEGLKFMVYLQKENIIDESGMPKERFSAEFPKEGPSILRIQQVVRGDSAAYFCASSPLDGTAFDTEAFFGQGTRLTVV.